A selection of T cell receptor beta chains follows, all from one sample in a study of STAT5B mutations in CD4+ large granular lymphocyte leukemia. Sequencing was performed with immunoSEQ multiplex PCR; in TCRdb, only in-frame clones are kept and a portion is missing. The table includes roughly 32,000 clones, around four fifths detected once. The sample consisted of CD4+ T cells from blood buffy coats. These receptors originate from a human donor in good health. CDR3s include the opening cysteine and the closing phenylalanine or tryptophan.

v_gene	j_gene	CDR3aa
TRBV5-1	TRBJ1-4	CASSRDSSNEKLFF
TRBV11-3	TRBJ2-2	CASSLSQGAGTGELFF
TRBV27	TRBJ1-3	CASSPGQQSGNTIYF
TRBV9	TRBJ2-1	CASSVAPRGDEQFF
TRBV6-1	TRBJ2-1	CASSEGVGSSYNEQFF
TRBV28	TRBJ1-6	CASSSADSSYNSPLHF
TRBV4-2	TRBJ2-3	CASSQDPPGRGSTDTQYF
TRBV7-2	TRBJ2-1	CASSLAQGAYNEQFF
TRBV6-6	TRBJ1-6	CASSSQSSYNSPLHF
TRBV6-5	TRBJ2-7	CASRRTGSGYEQYF
TRBV30	TRBJ2-5	CAWSVLNAETQYF
TRBV4-2	TRBJ2-5	CASSQDSLTGGAETQYF
TRBV25-1	TRBJ1-2	CASSDPRRQAYGYTF
TRBV28	TRBJ1-1	CASRSSTSAFF
TRBV27	TRBJ1-6	CASNSRQGLGSPLHF
TRBV19	TRBJ1-1	CASRVATEAFF
TRBV5-8	TRBJ1-6	CASSTGQENSPLHF
TRBV19	TRBJ2-7	CASSIDRASGYYEQYF
TRBV7-2	TRBJ2-3	CASTKTSGRGADTQYF
TRBV19	TRBJ2-3	CASSTGTSGSTDTQYF
TRBV5-1	TRBJ1-1	CASADQRQPRGNTEAFF
TRBV6-6	TRBJ2-7	CASSYYVYYEQYF
TRBV7-2	TRBJ2-2	CASSLPTAIKSGELFF
TRBV6-1	TRBJ2-5	CASSDSTTGTQYF
TRBV25-1	TRBJ2-5	CASSDLAETQYF
TRBV18	TRBJ2-3	CASSPGTSGGPDTQYF
TRBV29-1	TRBJ2-3	CSVASTSGTDTQYF
TRBV30	TRBJ2-1	CGAIRDNEQFF
TRBV5-1	-	CASSGGQGAYEQYF
TRBV15	TRBJ1-5	CAIREGFGINQPQHF
TRBV30	TRBJ2-5	CAWGIPTGEGETQYF
TRBV11-2	TRBJ1-4	CASALWTGGDEKLFF
TRBV25-1	TRBJ2-3	CASSAAGSTDTQYF
TRBV5-3	TRBJ1-1	CARSLARRNTEAFF
TRBV7-2	TRBJ2-1	CASSFLAEGGEQFF
TRBV11-3	TRBJ2-3	CASSLTAEVSTQYF
TRBV27	TRBJ2-2	CASSLWGNTGELFF
TRBV6-5	TRBJ1-1	CASSYRGIMNTEAFF
TRBV5-6	TRBJ2-1	CASSFGSGSPHEQFF
TRBV2	TRBJ2-3	CASRTGSTDTQYF
TRBV7-8	TRBJ2-5	CASSLGLGGETQYF
TRBV4-1	TRBJ1-2	CASSQADSYGYTF
TRBV28	TRBJ1-2	CASSSLYGYTF
TRBV25-1	TRBJ2-1	CASSESGLGEQFF
TRBV27	TRBJ1-5	CASSFAGTNQPQHF
TRBV13	TRBJ1-3	CASSRTGGLGNTIYF
TRBV29-1	-	CSEKAGDDYEQYF
TRBV9	TRBJ1-5	CASSVDPLGQPQHF
TRBV7-2	TRBJ1-2	CASSWDPTGNYGYTF
TRBV19	TRBJ2-3	CASSIGSGIRTDTQYF
TRBV7-2	TRBJ2-3	CASSSLPDTQYF
TRBV6-6	TRBJ1-1	CASSRGQIVGEAFF
TRBV6-5	TRBJ1-5	CASSNWEGGQHF
TRBV7-9	TRBJ2-1	CANINEQFF
TRBV6-1	TRBJ2-4	CASKGGRKRNIQYF
TRBV14	TRBJ1-3	CASSQNTLARMKDSGNTIYF